The clone carrying this T cell receptor beta chain was counted between two and nine times. Antigen specificity is unknown. TCRB transcripts that were expressed got sequenced, as all of the isolated RNA had been reverse transcribed. Libraries were prepared by immunoSEQ multiplex PCR; TCRdb keeps only in-frame clonotypes and omits some of them. The table includes about 270,000 clones, 13% to 15% detected once. The data are from a study of beta chain features in type 1 diabetes. Study-wide results and caveats: Across patients, naive, central memory and Treg TCRB repertoires exhibited apparently greater similarity than was observed across healthy donors. For cells with high TCR expression, cDNA sequencing could yield over-representation. Possible PCR preference for shorter templates applied equally to patients and controls.

Sequencing was performed on naive CD4+ T cells from blood. This TCR derives from a woman in her 40s in good health.

In nucleotides, the CDR3 is TGCGCCAGCAGCGATTCGACAGTTAACTATGGCTACACCTTC. Translation: CASSDSTVNYGYTF. The gene calls are TRBV5-1 and TRBJ1-2, with D possibly being TRBD1 (5 bases). V dropped 4 bases and J dropped 1 base, with 11 bases sitting between them. In germline, CDR1 is SGHRS, CDR2 YFSETQ. The CDR3 is 14 residues long.